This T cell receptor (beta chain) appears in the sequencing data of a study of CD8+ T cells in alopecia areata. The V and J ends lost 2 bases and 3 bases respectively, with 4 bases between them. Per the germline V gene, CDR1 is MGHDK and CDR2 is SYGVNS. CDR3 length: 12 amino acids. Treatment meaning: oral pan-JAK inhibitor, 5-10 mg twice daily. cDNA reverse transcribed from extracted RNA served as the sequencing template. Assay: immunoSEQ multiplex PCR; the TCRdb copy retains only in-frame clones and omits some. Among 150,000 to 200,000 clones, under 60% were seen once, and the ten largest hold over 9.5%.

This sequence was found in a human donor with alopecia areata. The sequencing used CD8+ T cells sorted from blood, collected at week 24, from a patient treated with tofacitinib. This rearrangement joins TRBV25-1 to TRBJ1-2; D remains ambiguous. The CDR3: CASSEGYYGYTF. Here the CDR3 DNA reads TGTGCCAGCAGTGAAGGATACTATGGCTACACCTTC.